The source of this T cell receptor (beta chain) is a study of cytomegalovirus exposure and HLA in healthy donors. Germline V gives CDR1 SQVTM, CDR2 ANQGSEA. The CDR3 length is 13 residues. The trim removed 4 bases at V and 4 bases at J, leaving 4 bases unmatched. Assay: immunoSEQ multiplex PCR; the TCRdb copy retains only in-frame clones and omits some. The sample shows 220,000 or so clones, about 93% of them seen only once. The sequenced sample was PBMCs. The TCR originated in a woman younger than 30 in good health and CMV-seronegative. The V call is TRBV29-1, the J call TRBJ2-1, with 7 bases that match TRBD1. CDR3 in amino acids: CSVGGQPYNEQFF. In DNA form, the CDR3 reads TGCAGCGTTGGGGGACAGCCTTACAATGAGCAGTTCTTC.